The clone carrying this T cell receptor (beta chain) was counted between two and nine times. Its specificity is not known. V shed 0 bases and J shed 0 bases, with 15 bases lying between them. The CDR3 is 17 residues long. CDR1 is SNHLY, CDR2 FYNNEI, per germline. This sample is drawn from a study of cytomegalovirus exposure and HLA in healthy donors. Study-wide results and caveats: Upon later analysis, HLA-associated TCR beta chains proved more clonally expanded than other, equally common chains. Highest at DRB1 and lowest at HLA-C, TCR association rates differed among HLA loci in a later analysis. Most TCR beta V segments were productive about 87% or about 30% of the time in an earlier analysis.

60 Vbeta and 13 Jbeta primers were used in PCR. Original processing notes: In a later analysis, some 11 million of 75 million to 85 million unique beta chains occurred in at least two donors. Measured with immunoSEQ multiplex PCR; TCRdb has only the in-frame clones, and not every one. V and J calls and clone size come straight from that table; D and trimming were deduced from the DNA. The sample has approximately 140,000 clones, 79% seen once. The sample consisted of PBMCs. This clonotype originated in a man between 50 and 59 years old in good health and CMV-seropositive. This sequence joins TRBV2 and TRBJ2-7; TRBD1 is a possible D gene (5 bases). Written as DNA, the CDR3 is TGTGCCAGCAGTGAAGCGGACACCCTCGGGTTCTCCTACGAGCAGTACTTC. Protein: CASSEADTLGFSYEQYF.